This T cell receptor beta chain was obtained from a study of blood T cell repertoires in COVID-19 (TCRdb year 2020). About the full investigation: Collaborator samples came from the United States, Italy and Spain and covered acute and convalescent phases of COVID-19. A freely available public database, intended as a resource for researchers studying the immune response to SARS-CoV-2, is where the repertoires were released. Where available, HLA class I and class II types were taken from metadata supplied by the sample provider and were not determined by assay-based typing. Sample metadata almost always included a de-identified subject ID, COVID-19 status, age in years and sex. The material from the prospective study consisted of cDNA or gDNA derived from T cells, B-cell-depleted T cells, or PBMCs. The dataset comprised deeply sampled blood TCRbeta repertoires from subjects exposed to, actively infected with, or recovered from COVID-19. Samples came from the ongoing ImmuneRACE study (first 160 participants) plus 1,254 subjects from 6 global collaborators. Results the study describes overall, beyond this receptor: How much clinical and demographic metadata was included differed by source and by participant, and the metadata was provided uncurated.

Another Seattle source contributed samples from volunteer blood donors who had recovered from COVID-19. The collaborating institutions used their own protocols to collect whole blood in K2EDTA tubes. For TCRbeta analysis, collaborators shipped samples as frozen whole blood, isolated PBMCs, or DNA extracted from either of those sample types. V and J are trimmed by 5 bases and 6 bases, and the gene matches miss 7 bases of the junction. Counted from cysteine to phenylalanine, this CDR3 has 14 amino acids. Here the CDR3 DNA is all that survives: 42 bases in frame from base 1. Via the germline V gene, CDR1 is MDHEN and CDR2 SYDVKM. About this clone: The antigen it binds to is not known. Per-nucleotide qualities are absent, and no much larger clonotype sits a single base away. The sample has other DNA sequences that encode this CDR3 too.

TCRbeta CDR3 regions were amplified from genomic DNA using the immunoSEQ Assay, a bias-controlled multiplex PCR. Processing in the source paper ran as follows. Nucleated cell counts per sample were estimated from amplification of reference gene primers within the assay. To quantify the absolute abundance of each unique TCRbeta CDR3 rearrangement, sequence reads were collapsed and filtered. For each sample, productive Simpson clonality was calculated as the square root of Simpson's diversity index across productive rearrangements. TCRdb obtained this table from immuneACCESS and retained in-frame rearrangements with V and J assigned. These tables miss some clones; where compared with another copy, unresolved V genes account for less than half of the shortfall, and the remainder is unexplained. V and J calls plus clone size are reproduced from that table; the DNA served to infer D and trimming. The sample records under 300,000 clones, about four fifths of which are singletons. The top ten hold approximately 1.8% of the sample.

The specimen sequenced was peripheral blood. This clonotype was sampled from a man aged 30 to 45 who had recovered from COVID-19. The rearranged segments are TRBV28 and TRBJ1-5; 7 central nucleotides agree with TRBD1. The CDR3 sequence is CASSPRQGGQPQHF. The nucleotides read TGTGCCAGCAGTCCCCGACAGGGAGGTCAGCCCCAGCATTTT.